This TCR beta chain was sequenced for a study of T cell changes during pregnancy in multiple sclerosis. Clones were read by immunoSEQ multiplex PCR, and TCRdb kept only the in-frame ones, dropping some. In the table there are about 50,000 clones, 80% to 95% of which are singletons. Germline trimming cut 3 bases from V and 2 bases from J; bases unmatched to any gene: 5. The CDR3 loop spans 15 amino acids. Germline values: CDR1 MDHEN, CDR2 SYDVKM. This clonotype originated in a female donor in good health, enrolled as a control in a pregnancy study. The input for sequencing was CD4+ T cells from peripheral blood mononuclear cells, taken after pregnancy. This chain connects TRBV28 to TRBJ2-3, with TRBD1 matching over 7 bases. Here the CDR3 reads CASSFLGTVTDTQYF. The CDR3 DNA sequence: TGTGCCAGCAGTTTTCTGGGGACAGTCACAGATACGCAGTATTTT.